Below, 16 T cell receptor beta chains from the same sample are listed, as sequenced in a study of beta chain features in type 1 diabetes. The authors reverse transcribed all of the isolated RNA, so sequencing captured expressed TCRB transcripts. Produced via immunoSEQ multiplex PCR; TCRdb's table is partial and in-frame only. The sample records approximately 380,000 clones, about 14% being singletons. Sequencing input: naive CD4+ T cells from blood. The receptors here all came from a young woman in good health.

This clone was detected a few times. This chain joins TRBV30 and TRBJ2-7; 7 bases line up with TRBD1. This CDR3 is 14 amino acids long. Germline V gene data show CDR1 as GTSNPN and CDR2 as SVGIG (reference sequence). V shed 4 bases, J shed 1 base, and the junction held 7 bases outside the gene matches. CDR3 loop: CAWNVAGGSYEQYF. The CDR3 DNA reads as TGTGCCTGGAACGTGGCAGGGGGATCCTACGAGCAGTACTTC.

This clone appeared once. The rearrangement joins TRBV27 to TRBJ2-1, with D maybe TRBD2 (7 bases). Trimming removed 7 bases from V and 0 bases from J, with 19 bases in between. The CDR3 loop spans 17 amino acids. Germline V CDR1 and CDR2: MNHEY, SMNVEV (reference sequence). CDR3 in amino acids: CASNRREGGPSYNEQFF. DNA for the CDR3: TGTGCCAGCAATCGGAGGGAGGGGGGTCCCTCCTACAATGAGCAGTTCTTC.

This chain links TRBV2 with TRBJ2-5, with a tentative D call TRBD1 (5 bases). V lost 8 bases and J 2 bases, leaving 12 bases between the germline ends. The CDR3 extends over 13 amino acids. Per germline, CDR1 SNHLY and CDR2 FYNNEI. The CDR3 reads CASGARAQETQYF. The CDR3 bases are TGTGCCAGCGGGGCCAGGGCTCAAGAGACCCAGTACTTC. The full variable domain, completed using reference TRBV2 and TRBJ2-5, is EPEVTQTPSHQVTQMGQEVILRCVPISNHLYFYWYRQILGQKVEFLVSFYNNEISEKSEIFDDQFSVERPDGSNFTLKIRSTKLEDSAMYFCASGARAQETQYFGPGTRLLVL.

This clone was detected a few times. This sequence joins TRBV10-3 and TRBJ2-7; 7 bases are shared with TRBD1. Looked up from germline, CDR1 is ENHRY and CDR2 is SYGVKD. Trimming at V came to 6 bases and at J to 7 bases, leaving 15 bases not matched to a gene. The CDR3 is 15 amino acids. CDR3 sequence (DNA): TGTGCCATCAGCACTAATCGGGTAGGGGGCGAAGAGCAGTACTTC. Its translation is CAISTNRVGGEEQYF.

The chain links TRBV27 to TRBJ2-1, with D possibly matching TRBD2 (6 bases). The V and J ends lost 11 bases and 4 bases respectively, with 15 bases between them. From germline, CDR1 is MNHEY and CDR2 SMNVEV (reference sequence). The CDR3 totals 13 residues. DNA for the CDR3: TGTGCCTCGCGGGACGGCGGATACAATGAGCAGTTCTTC. It encodes CASRDGGYNEQFF.

J is TRBJ2-2 and V is TRBV11-1, with 12 positions matching TRBD2. There are 17 residues in the CDR3. V was pared by 4 bases and J by 2 bases, with 5 bases of the junction left unmatched. Per germline, CDR1 SGHAT and CDR2 FQDESV (reference sequence). CDR3 nucleotides: TGTGCCAGCAGCTACGGACTAGCGGGAACAAACACCGGGGAGCTGTTTTTT. This gives the protein CASSYGLAGTNTGELFF.

V gene TRBV27 combines with J gene TRBJ2-2; 9 bases map to TRBD2. The V segment lost 5 bases and the J segment 4 bases; nucleotides outside the gene matches: 11. Germline V CDR1 and CDR2: MNHEY, SMNVEV (reference sequence). This CDR3 is built from 17 residues. CDR3 loop: CASSTSWAGGGTGELFF. CDR3 nucleotides: TGTGCCAGCAGTACCTCCTGGGCGGGAGGGGGCACCGGGGAGCTGTTTTTT.

This clone was detected a few times. The rearrangement links TRBV11-3 to TRBJ2-1, with TRBD2 identical over 12 bases. CDR1 SGHNT and CDR2 YENEEA come from the germline V gene. The CDR3 is made up of 16 amino acids. Unmatched junction bases numbered 9, after V lost 5 bases and J lost 7 bases. The CDR3 spells CASSQRLAGGKNEQFF. The DNA for the CDR3 is TGTGCCAGCAGCCAGCGGCTAGCGGGAGGGAAGAATGAGCAGTTCTTC.

V is TRBV27 and J is TRBJ1-1, with 8 nucleotides matching TRBD1. V dropped 5 bases and J dropped 2; count of bases not matched to a gene: 7. This CDR3 is 15 amino acids long. Germline CDR1 is MNHEY and CDR2 is SMNVEV (reference sequence). The DNA of the CDR3 is TGTGCCAGCAGTCCCTGGGACAGGACAAACACTGAAGCTTTCTTT. Its translation is CASSPWDRTNTEAFF.

The chain carries TRBV2 and TRBJ1-2; no clear D gene. CDR1 and CDR2 (germline): SNHLY, FYNNEI. The V gene lost 6 bases and the J gene lost 7 bases, with 18 bases spanning the gap. The CDR3 has 14 residues. The CDR3 DNA reads as TGTGCCAGCAGACCCGAGGTGTCCTCGAGTGGCTACACCTTC. Translating gives CASRPEVSSSGYTF.

V gene TRBV30 combines with J gene TRBJ1-5; 7 positions match TRBD1. This CDR3 is built from 14 residues. Germline V gene sequence: CDR1 GTSNPN, CDR2 SVGIG (reference sequence). Trimming took 1 base from V and 4 from J; bases not matched to a gene: 4. The CDR3 nucleotides are TGTGCCTGGAGTGGTCGGACAGGTAATCAGCCCCAGCATTTT. Translation: CAWSGRTGNQPQHF.

The chain uses TRBV5-1 and TRBJ1-1; D gene ambiguous. CDR1 SGHRS and CDR2 YFSETQ come from the germline V gene. V shed 4 bases and J shed 1 base, with 8 bases lying between them. CDR3 size: 13 residues. CDR3 residues: CASSPNGNTEAFF. The CDR3 DNA is TGCGCCAGCAGCCCAAACGGGAACACTGAAGCTTTCTTT. Full variable domain (remainder filled in from reference TRBV5-1 and TRBJ1-1): KAGVTQTPRYLIKTRGQQVTLSCSPISGHRSVSWYQQTPGQGLQFLFEYFSETQRNKGNFPGRFSGRQFSNSRSEMNVSTLELGDSALYLCASSPNGNTEAFFGQGTRLTVV.

This rearrangement joins TRBV25-1 to TRBJ2-1; 9 bases line up with TRBD2. Unmatched junction bases numbered 12, after V lost 6 bases and J lost 3 bases. The CDR3 loop spans 17 amino acids. Germline V gene lookup returns CDR1 MGHDK and CDR2 SYGVNS. The CDR3: CASSNSRIAGVYNEQFF. CDR3 bases: TGTGCCAGCAGCAATTCCCGGATAGCGGGAGTCTACAATGAGCAGTTCTTC.

This clone was found a few times. This chain joins TRBV30 and TRBJ1-1, with 8 bases aligning to TRBD1. CDR3 size: 17 residues. Germline V CDR1 and CDR2: GTSNPN, SVGIG (reference sequence). The trim removed 2 bases at V and 5 bases at J, leaving 16 bases unmatched. DNA of the CDR3: TGTGCCTGGAGTCGACTAACCCTTGGACAGGGAGGGACTGAAGCTTTCTTT. It encodes CAWSRLTLGQGGTEAFF.

The genes are TRBV29-1 and TRBJ1-4; TRBD1 aligns across 7 bases. J was trimmed by 5 bases and V by 0 bases; bases with no gene match: 6. Germline CDR1 reads SQVTM; CDR2 reads ANQGSEA. The CDR3 consists of 15 residues. This CDR3 is CSVEDLGTENEKLFF. The CDR3 nucleotides are TGCAGCGTTGAAGATCTTGGGACAGAGAATGAAAAACTGTTTTTT.

V usage is TRBV30 and J usage is TRBJ2-3; 12 nucleotides line up with TRBD2. The trim removed 8 bases at V and 4 bases at J, leaving 13 bases unmatched. CDR3 length: 16 residues. In germline, CDR1 is GTSNPN, CDR2 SVGIG (reference sequence). CDR3 DNA sequence: TGTGCCCGGACCTCTAGCGGGGGGGCAGTGGCAGATACGCAGTATTTT. It codes for CARTSSGGAVADTQYF.